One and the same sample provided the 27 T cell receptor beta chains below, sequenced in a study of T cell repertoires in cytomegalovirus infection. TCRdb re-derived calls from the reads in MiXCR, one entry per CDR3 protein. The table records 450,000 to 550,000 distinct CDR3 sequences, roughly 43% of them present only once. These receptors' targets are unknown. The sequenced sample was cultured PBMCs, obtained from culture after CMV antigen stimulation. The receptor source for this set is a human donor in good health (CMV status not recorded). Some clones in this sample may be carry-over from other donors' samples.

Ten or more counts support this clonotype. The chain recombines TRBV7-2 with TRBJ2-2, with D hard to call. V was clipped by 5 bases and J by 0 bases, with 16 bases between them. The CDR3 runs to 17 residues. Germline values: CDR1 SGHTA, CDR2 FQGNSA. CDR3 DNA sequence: TGTGCCAGCAGCCCCTTTCTTTGGGGAACGAACACCGGGGAGCTGTTTTTT. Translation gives CASSPFLWGTNTGELFF.

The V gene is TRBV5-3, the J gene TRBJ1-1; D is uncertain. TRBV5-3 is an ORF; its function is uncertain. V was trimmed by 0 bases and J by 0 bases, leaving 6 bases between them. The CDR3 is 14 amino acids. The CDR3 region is CARSLDRLNTEAFF. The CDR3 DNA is TGTGCCAGAAGCTTGGACCGCCTGAACACTGAAGCTTTCTTT.

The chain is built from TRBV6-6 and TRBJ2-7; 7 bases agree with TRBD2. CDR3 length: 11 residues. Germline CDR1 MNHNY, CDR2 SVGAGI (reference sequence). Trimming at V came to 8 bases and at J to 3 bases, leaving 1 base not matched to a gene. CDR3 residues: CASGGDYEQYF. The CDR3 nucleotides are TGTGCCAGCGGGGGGGACTACGAGCAGTACTTC.

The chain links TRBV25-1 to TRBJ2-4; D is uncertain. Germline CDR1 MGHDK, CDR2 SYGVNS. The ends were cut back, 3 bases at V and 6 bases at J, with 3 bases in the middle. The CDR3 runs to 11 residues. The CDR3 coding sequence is TGTGCCAGCAGTGAGTTAAACATTCAGTACTTC. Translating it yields CASSELNIQYF.

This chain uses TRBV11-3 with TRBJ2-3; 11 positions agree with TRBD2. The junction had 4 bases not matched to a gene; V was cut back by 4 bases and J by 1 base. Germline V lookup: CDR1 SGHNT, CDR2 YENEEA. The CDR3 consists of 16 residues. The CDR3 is CASSSGTSGRTDTQYF. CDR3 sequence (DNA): TGTGCCAGCAGCTCCGGGACTAGCGGACGCACAGATACGCAGTATTTT.

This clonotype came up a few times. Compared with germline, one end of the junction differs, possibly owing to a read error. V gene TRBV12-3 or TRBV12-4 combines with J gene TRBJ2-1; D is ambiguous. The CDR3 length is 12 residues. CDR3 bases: TGTGCCAGCAGTTTAGCGCGCGCGGATCGTAGTTTC. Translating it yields CASSLARADRSF.

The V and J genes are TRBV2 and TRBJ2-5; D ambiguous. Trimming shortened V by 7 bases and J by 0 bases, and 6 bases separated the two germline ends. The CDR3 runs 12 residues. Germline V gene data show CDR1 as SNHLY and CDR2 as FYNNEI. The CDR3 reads CASIGYQETQYF. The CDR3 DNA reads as TGTGCCAGCATAGGATACCAAGAGACCCAGTACTTC.

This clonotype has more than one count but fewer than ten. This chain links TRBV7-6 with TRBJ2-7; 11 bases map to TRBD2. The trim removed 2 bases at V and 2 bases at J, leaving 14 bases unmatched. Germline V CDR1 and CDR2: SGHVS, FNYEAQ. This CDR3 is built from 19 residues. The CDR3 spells CASSLRYTSGRGKAYEQYF. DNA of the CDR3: TGTGCCAGCAGCTTAAGGTATACTAGCGGGAGAGGAAAGGCCTACGAGCAGTACTTC. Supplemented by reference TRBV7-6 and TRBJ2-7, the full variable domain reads GAGVSQSPRYKVTKRGQDVALRCDPISGHVSLYWYRQALGQGPEFLTYFNYEAQQDKSGLPNDRFSAERPEGSISTLTIQRTEQRDSAMYRCASSLRYTSGRGKAYEQYFGPGTRLTVT.

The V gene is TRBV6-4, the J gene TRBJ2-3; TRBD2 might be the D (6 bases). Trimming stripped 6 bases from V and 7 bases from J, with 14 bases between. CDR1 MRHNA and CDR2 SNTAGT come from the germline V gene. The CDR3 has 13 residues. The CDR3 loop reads CASSQGLANTQYF. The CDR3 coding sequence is TGTGCCAGCAGCCAAGGGCTAGCGAATACGCAGTATTTT.

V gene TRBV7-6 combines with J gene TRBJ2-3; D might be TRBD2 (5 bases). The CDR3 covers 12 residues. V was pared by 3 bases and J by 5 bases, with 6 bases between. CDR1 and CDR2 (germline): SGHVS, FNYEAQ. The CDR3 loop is CASSFEGDTQYF. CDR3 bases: TGTGCCAGCAGCTTTGAGGGAGATACGCAGTATTTT.

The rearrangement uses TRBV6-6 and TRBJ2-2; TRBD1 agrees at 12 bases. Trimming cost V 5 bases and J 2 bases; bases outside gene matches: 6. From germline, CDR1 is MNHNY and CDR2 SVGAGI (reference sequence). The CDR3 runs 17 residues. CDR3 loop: CASSNGDRGRNTGELFF. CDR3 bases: TGTGCCAGCAGTAACGGGGACAGGGGGCGCAACACCGGGGAGCTGTTTTTT.

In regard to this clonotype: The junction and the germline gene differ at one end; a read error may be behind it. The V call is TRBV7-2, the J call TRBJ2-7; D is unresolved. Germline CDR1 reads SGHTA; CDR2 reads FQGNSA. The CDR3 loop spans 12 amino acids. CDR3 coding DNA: TGTGCCAGCAGCTTAGCGAGTACCGAGCAGTGCTTC. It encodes CASSLASTEQCF.

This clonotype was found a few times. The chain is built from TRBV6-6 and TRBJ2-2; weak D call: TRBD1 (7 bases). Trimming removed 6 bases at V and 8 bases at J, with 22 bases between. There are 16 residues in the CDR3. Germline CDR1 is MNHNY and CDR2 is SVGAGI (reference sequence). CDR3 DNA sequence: TGTGCCAGCAGCCCCGGAGGGCAGGGGGGTTGGGGGGAGCTGTTTTTT. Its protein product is CASSPGGQGGWGELFF.

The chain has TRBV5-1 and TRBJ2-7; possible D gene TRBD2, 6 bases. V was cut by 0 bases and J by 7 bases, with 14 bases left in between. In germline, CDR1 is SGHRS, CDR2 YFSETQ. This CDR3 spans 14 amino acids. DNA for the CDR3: TGCGCCAGCAGCTTGGCATACGGGAGAGGGGAGCAGTACTTC. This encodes CASSLAYGRGEQYF.

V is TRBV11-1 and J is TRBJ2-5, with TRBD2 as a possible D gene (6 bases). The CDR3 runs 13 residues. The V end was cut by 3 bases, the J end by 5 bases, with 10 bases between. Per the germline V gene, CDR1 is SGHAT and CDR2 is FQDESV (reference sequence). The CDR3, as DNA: TGTGCCAGCAGCTTTGCGGGGTTGGAGACCCAGTACTTC. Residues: CASSFAGLETQYF. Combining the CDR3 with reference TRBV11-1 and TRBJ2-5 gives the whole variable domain EAEVAQSPRYKITEKSQAVAFWCDPISGHATLYWYRQILGQGPELLVQFQDESVVDDSQLPKDRFSAERLKGVDSTLKIQPAELGDSAMYLCASSFAGLETQYFGPGTRLLVL.

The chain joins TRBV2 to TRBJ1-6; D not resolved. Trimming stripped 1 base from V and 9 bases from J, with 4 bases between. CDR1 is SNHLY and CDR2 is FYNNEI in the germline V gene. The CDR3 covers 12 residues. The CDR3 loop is CASSEEFSPLHF. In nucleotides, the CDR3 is TGTGCCAGCAGTGAAGAGTTTTCACCCCTCCACTTT. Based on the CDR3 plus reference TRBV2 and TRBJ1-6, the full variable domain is EPEVTQTPSHQVTQMGQEVILRCVPISNHLYFYWYRQILGQKVEFLVSFYNNEISEKSEIFDDQFSVERPDGSNFTLKIRSTKLEDSAMYFCASSEEFSPLHFGNGTRLTVT.

In nucleotides, the CDR3 is TGTGCCAGTAGTATTAGGGGTCCGCGGGAGCAGTTCTTC. Its translation is CASSIRGPREQFF. This chain uses TRBV19 with TRBJ2-1; the D gene is possibly TRBD1 (5 bases). With 3 bases removed from V and 10 bases from J, the gap between germline ends came to 13 bases. Germline lookup yields CDR1 LNHDA and CDR2 SQIVND (reference sequence). The CDR3 consists of 13 residues.

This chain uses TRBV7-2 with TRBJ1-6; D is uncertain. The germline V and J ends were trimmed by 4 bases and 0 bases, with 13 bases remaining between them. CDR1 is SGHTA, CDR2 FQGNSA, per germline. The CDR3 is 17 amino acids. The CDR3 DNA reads TGTGCCAGCAGCTCCTCGGGTACGATCTCCTATAATTCACCCCTCCACTTT. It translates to CASSSSGTISYNSPLHF.

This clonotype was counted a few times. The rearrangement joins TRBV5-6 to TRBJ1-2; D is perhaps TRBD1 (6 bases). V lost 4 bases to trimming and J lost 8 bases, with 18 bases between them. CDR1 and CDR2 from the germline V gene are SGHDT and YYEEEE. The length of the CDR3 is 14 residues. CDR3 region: CASSLTETGFGYTF. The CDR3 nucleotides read TGTGCCAGCAGCCTCACCGAGACAGGTTTCGGCTACACCTTC.

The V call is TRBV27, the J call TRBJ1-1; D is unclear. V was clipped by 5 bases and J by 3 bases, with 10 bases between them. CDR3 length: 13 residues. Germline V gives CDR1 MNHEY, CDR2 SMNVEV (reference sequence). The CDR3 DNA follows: TGTGCCAGCAGTCCCATGGGCCACACTGAAGCTTTCTTT. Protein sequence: CASSPMGHTEAFF.

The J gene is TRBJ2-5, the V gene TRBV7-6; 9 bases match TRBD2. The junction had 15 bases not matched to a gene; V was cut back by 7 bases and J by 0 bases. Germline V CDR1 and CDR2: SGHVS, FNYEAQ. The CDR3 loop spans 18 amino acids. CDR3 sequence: CASTPTAGGPEYQETQYF. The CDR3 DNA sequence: TGTGCCAGCACGCCGACGGCGGGAGGGCCTGAGTACCAAGAGACCCAGTACTTC. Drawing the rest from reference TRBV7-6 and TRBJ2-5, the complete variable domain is GAGVSQSPRYKVTKRGQDVALRCDPISGHVSLYWYRQALGQGPEFLTYFNYEAQQDKSGLPNDRFSAERPEGSISTLTIQRTEQRDSAMYRCASTPTAGGPEYQETQYFGPGTRLLVL.

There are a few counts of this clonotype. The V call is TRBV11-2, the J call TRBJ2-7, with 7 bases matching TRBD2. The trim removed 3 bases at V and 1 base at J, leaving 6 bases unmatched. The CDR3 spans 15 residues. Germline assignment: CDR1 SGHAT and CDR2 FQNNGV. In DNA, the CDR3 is TGTGCCAGCAGCTTTGGGTGGGGAGGGTCCTACGAGCAGTACTTC. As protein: CASSFGWGGSYEQYF.

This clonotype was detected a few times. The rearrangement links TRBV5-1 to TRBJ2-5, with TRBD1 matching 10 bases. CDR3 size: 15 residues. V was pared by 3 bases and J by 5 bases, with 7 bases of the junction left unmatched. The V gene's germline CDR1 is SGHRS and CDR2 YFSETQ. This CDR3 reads CASSSDRGASETQYF. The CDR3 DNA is TGCGCCAGCAGCTCGGACAGGGGGGCTTCGGAGACCCAGTACTTC.

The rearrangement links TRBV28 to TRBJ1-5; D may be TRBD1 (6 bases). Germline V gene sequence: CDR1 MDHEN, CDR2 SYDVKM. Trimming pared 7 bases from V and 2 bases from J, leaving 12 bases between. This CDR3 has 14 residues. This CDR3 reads CASTIQGGNQPQHF. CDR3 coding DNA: TGTGCCAGCACGATACAGGGTGGCAATCAGCCCCAGCATTTT.

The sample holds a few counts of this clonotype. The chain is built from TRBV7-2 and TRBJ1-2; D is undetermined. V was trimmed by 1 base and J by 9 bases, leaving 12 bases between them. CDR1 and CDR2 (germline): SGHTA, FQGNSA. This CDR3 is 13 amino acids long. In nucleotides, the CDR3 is TGTGCCAGCAGCTTAGGAGCCAGGCGGAGCTACACCTTC. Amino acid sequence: CASSLGARRSYTF.

The CDR3 bases are TGCAGTGCTAGAGGCCCGGGGGGGAAGAAGCAGTTCTTC. Amino acids: CSARGPGGKKQFF. The chain employs TRBV20-1 and TRBJ2-1; 8 bases are a match to TRBD2. V shed 1 base, J shed 11 bases, and the junction held 7 bases outside the gene matches. There are 13 residues in the CDR3. Germline lookup yields CDR1 DFQATT and CDR2 SNEGSKA (reference sequence).

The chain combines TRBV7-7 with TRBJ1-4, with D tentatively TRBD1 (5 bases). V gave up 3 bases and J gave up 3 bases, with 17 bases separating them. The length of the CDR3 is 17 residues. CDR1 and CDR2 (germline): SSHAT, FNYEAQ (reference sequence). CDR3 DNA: TGTGCCAGCAGCTTGCAGGGTCCTGGAGGAGCTAATGAAAAACTGTTTTTT. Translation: CASSLQGPGGANEKLFF.